The 5 T cell receptor beta chains below come from one sample, sequenced in a study of cytomegalovirus exposure and HLA in healthy donors. In the PCR, 60 Vbeta and 13 Jbeta primers were used. Using immunoSEQ multiplex PCR, the repertoire was profiled, and TCRdb retains in-frame clones only, with some absent. This sample's table reports about 77,000 clones. The sample was PBMCs. These receptors all stem from a man aged 50 or older in good health and CMV-seropositive.

The chain links TRBV4-1 to TRBJ1-2; TRBD1 agrees at 7 bases. The V gene's germline CDR1 is MGHRA and CDR2 YSYEKL. This CDR3 contains 16 residues. The V and J ends lost 0 bases and 4 bases, in that order; junction bases with no gene match: 8. The CDR3 is CASSQEAGGIAYGYTF. Written as DNA, the CDR3 is TGCGCCAGCAGCCAAGAGGCAGGGGGGATTGCCTATGGCTACACCTTC.

The V gene is TRBV5-6, the J gene TRBJ1-1; possibly TRBD1 for D (5 bases). The CDR3 contains 14 residues. Trimming left V 2 bases short and J 5 bases short, with 13 bases between. CDR1 SGHDT and CDR2 YYEEEE come from the germline V gene. The CDR3 DNA reads as TGTGCCAGCAGCTTACCGGGGGTAGGGACTGAAGCTTTCTTT. This encodes CASSLPGVGTEAFF.

CDR3 in DNA: TGTGCCAGCAGTGACCGGGGTCGAGGCTACACCTTC. Protein product: CASSDRGRGYTF. The chain joins TRBV6-1 to TRBJ1-2; D remains unclear. The ends were cut back, 3 bases at V and 8 bases at J, with 10 bases in the middle. This CDR3 has 12 amino acids. Germline V gene sequence: CDR1 MNHNS, CDR2 SASEGT.

V is TRBV7-9 and J is TRBJ2-7; 7 bases map to TRBD2. V was clipped by 5 bases and J by 7 bases; unmatched bases: 11. The CDR3 totals 14 residues. Germline loops: CDR1 SEHNR, CDR2 FQNEAQ (reference sequence). CDR3 residues: CASSPRTSSGEQYF. CDR3 coding DNA: TGTGCCAGCAGCCCCCGGACTAGTTCGGGAGAGCAGTACTTC.

The chain carries TRBV10-1 and TRBJ2-7, with TRBD1 matching 7 bases. Germline CDR1 WNHNN, CDR2 SYGVQD (reference sequence). The V and J ends lost 1 base and 1 base, in that order; junction bases with no gene match: 4. CDR3 size: 15 residues. In nucleotides, the CDR3 is TGCGCCAGCAGTGAGTTGTGGGACAGATCCTACGAGCAGTACTTC. Residues: CASSELWDRSYEQYF.